Detailed here is one T cell receptor beta chain. As yet, its antigen is unknown. 13 Jbeta primers and 60 Vbeta primers were used for the PCR. Only in-frame clones appear in the TCRdb table, and some are missing; sequencing was by immunoSEQ multiplex PCR. The table records 90,000 to 100,000 clones, roughly 80% of them present only once. Germline V gene lookup returns CDR1 SGHRS and CDR2 YFSETQ. The trim removed 4 bases at V and 7 bases at J, leaving 10 bases unmatched. The CDR3 runs to 16 residues. This sample stems from a study of cytomegalovirus exposure and HLA in healthy donors. Turning to the study itself: Of 350 to 400 genotyped donors, more than 75% grouped in the Caucasian-associated ancestry cluster.

General study results and limits: Within an earlier analysis, most TCR beta V segments proved productive either about 87% or about 30% of the time. A later analysis linked a missense variant in DCLRE1C to the trimming of TCR beta V and J genes. Published work reported that the classifier diagnosed cytomegalovirus status with high specificity and sensitivity.

This receptor was obtained from a female donor in good health and CMV-seronegative. The sample was PBMCs. The rearrangement joins TRBV5-1 to TRBJ2-1; TRBD2 aligns across 11 bases. The CDR3 sequence: CASSAPTSGGPNEQFF. CDR3 nucleotides: TGCGCCAGCAGCGCCCCAACTAGCGGGGGACCAAATGAGCAGTTCTTC.